This T cell receptor (beta chain) emerged from a study of shared clonotypes between healthy human individuals. Study conclusions and caveats: Estimated richness values were generally larger in naive subsets than in memory subsets.

This CDR3 contains 13 residues. The V gene lost 8 bases and the J gene lost 4 bases, with 13 bases spanning the gap. Germline values: CDR1 SGHRS, CDR2 YFSETQ. Points on this clone: The antigen is not known.

Clones were read by immunoSEQ multiplex PCR, and TCRdb kept only the in-frame ones, dropping some. Of 950,000 to 1,100,000 clones in the sample, approximately 80% were seen once. The split of CD4+ cells yielded CD45RA+ naive and CD45RA-negative memory subsets. The sequenced sample consisted of memory CD4+ T cells from PBMCs. Regarding subset: CD45RA-negative fraction. The source is a man in his late teens or twenties in good health. Some clones in this sample may be carry-over from other donors' samples. The chain combines TRBV5-1 with TRBJ1-5, with no clear D. CDR3 residues: CASPHPSNQPQHF. In DNA, the CDR3 is TGCGCCAGTCCCCACCCAAGTAATCAGCCCCAGCATTTT.